These 18 T cell receptor beta chains originate from one sample sequenced in a study of blood T cell repertoires in COVID-19. TCRdb's copy holds only in-frame clones and misses some; the assay was immunoSEQ multiplex PCR. The sample contains 300,000 to 450,000 clones, 85% of which appear only once. The sequencing input was peripheral blood. The receptor source for this set is a woman aged 18-29 years with acute or convalescent COVID-19.

The chain uses TRBV7-6 and TRBJ1-1; perhaps TRBD1 as D (6 bases). V was shortened by 1 base and J by 3 bases, with 30 bases between the two germline ends. The CDR3 covers 21 residues. The V gene's germline CDR1 is SGHVS and CDR2 FNYEAQ. The CDR3 protein is CASSLGEGGVSGHAAYTEAFF. In DNA form, the CDR3 reads TGTGCCAGCAGCTTAGGAGAAGGGGGGGTGTCAGGGCACGCGGCTTACACTGAAGCTTTCTTT.

Relative to its sample, this clone is medium-sized. The chain recombines TRBV20-1 with TRBJ1-3; D gene ambiguous. Looked up from germline, CDR1 is DFQATT and CDR2 is SNEGSKA (reference sequence). The V and J ends lost 3 bases and 4 bases respectively, with 7 bases between them. This CDR3 spans 12 amino acids. The CDR3 reads CSASIRGNTIYF. The CDR3 region has the DNA TGCAGTGCTAGTATCCGGGGAAACACCATATATTTT.

The chain recombines TRBV27 with TRBJ2-3, with D possibly being TRBD2 (5 bases). CDR3 length: 13 amino acids. V was shortened by 3 bases and J by 6 bases, with 10 bases between the two germline ends. Germline-derived CDR1 and CDR2 are MNHEY and SMNVEV (reference sequence). The CDR3: CASSFGVGDTQYF. The CDR3 DNA reads TGTGCCAGCAGTTTCGGGGTTGGGGATACGCAGTATTTT.

The V call is TRBV25-1, the J call TRBJ1-2, with TRBD1 as a possible D gene (6 bases). The CDR3 extends over 16 amino acids. Trimming removed 3 bases at V and 4 bases at J, with 18 bases between. The germline gives CDR1 MGHDK, CDR2 SYGVNS. The DNA for the CDR3 is TGTGCCAGCAGTGATTTGGGGGCAGCGTCGAGCTATGGCTACACCTTC. Amino acids: CASSDLGAASSYGYTF.

The chain employs TRBV19 and TRBJ1-6, with D maybe TRBD1 (6 bases). V dropped 8 bases and J dropped 8 bases, with 13 bases sitting between them. The germline V gene has CDR1 LNHDA and CDR2 SQIVND (reference sequence). The CDR3 is 13 residues long. DNA of the CDR3: TGTGCCAGTTCCATTGCAGGGGATTCACCCCTCCACTTT. Translating it yields CASSIAGDSPLHF. The full variable domain, with the rest looked up from reference TRBV19 and TRBJ1-6, is DGGITQSPKYLFRKEGQNVTLSCEQNLNHDAMYWYRQDPGQGLRLIYYSQIVNDFQKGDIAEGYSVSREKKESFPLTVTSAQKNPTAFYLCASSIAGDSPLHFGNGTRLTVT.

This clone was counted only a few times. The chain is built from TRBV5-1 and TRBJ2-1; no reliable D call. The V end lost 4 bases, the J end lost 4 bases, and 12 bases lay between the germline ends. Germline CDR1 reads SGHRS; CDR2 reads YFSETQ. The length of the CDR3 is 14 residues. The CDR3 region is CASSLNTGYNEQFF. CDR3 coding DNA: TGCGCCAGCAGCCTTAATACTGGTTACAATGAGCAGTTCTTC. Based on the CDR3 plus reference TRBV5-1 and TRBJ2-1, the full variable domain is KAGVTQTPRYLIKTRGQQVTLSCSPISGHRSVSWYQQTPGQGLQFLFEYFSETQRNKGNFPGRFSGRQFSNSRSEMNVSTLELGDSALYLCASSLNTGYNEQFFGPGTRLTVL.

This chain uses TRBV28 with TRBJ2-2, with 10 bases fitting TRBD2. The junction had 8 bases not matched to a gene; V was cut back by 3 bases and J by 4 bases. Germline CDR1 and CDR2: MDHEN and SYDVKM. The CDR3 length is 17 residues. The CDR3 here is CASSFQRSGRVTGELFF. In DNA, the CDR3 is TGTGCCAGCAGTTTCCAGCGAAGCGGGAGGGTCACCGGGGAGCTGTTTTTT.

J is TRBJ2-7 and V is TRBV30; TRBD2 might be the D (5 bases). The CDR3 loop spans 14 amino acids. The germline V gene has CDR1 GTSNPN and CDR2 SVGIG (reference sequence). V lost 2 bases, J lost 2 bases, and 13 bases lay in between. DNA of the CDR3: TGTGCCTGGAGTCGGAAGCGGTGGCCCTACGAGCAGTACTTC. This codes for CAWSRKRWPYEQYF.

A few counts support this clone. The rearrangement joins TRBV6-1 to TRBJ1-3; D ambiguous. Germline V lookup: CDR1 MNHNS, CDR2 SASEGT. The CDR3 is made up of 14 amino acids. Trimming removed 3 bases from V and 3 bases from J, with 9 bases in between. The CDR3 sequence: CASSDYRSGNTIYF. The DNA of the CDR3 is TGTGCCAGCAGTGATTACAGAAGTGGAAACACCATATATTTT.

The rearrangement joins TRBV15 to TRBJ2-3, with 13 bases matching TRBD2. The CDR3 is made up of 17 amino acids. In germline, CDR1 is LNHNV, CDR2 YYDKDF (reference sequence). Trimming took 1 base from V and 2 from J; bases not matched to a gene: 3. The CDR3 loop reads CATSRVGLAGTTDTQYF. Here the CDR3 DNA reads TGTGCCACCAGCAGAGTGGGACTAGCGGGAACCACAGATACGCAGTATTTT.

This sequence joins TRBV7-2 and TRBJ1-5; D perhaps matches TRBD1 (6 bases). Deletions cut 4 bases from V and 3 bases from J, with 13 bases between. CDR3 length equals 15 residues. Germline loops: CDR1 SGHTA, CDR2 FQGNSA. CDR3: CASSSDGQLNQPQHF. The CDR3 DNA reads TGTGCCAGCAGCTCCGACGGACAGCTCAATCAGCCCCAGCATTTT. Full variable domain (remainder filled in from reference TRBV7-2 and TRBJ1-5): GAGVSQSPSNKVTEKGKDVELRCDPISGHTALYWYRQSLGQGLEFLIYFQGNSAPDKSGLPSDRFSAERTGGSVSTLTIQRTQQEDSAVYLCASSSDGQLNQPQHFGDGTRLSIL.

The genes are TRBV5-1 and TRBJ2-3; D perhaps matches TRBD2 (6 bases). This CDR3 region has 14 residues. The ends were cut back, 5 bases at V and 2 bases at J, with 12 bases in the middle. Germline CDR1 reads SGHRS; CDR2 reads YFSETQ. The CDR3 DNA sequence: TGCGCCAGCAGTCCGGGAGTTTACACAGATACGCAGTATTTT. This encodes CASSPGVYTDTQYF. Combining the CDR3 with reference TRBV5-1 and TRBJ2-3 gives the whole variable domain KAGVTQTPRYLIKTRGQQVTLSCSPISGHRSVSWYQQTPGQGLQFLFEYFSETQRNKGNFPGRFSGRQFSNSRSEMNVSTLELGDSALYLCASSPGVYTDTQYFGPGTRLTVL.

The chain employs TRBV4-1 and TRBJ2-1; D is unresolved. CDR1 is MGHRA, CDR2 YSYEKL, per germline. This CDR3 is 16 amino acids long. The V end was cut by 3 bases, the J end by 0 bases, with 12 bases between. CDR3 DNA sequence: TGCGCCAGCAGCCAGACTTCGAGTGGCTCCTACAATGAGCAGTTCTTC. This gives the protein CASSQTSSGSYNEQFF.

J is TRBJ1-5 and V is TRBV6-5, with D possibly being TRBD1 (6 bases). This CDR3 comprises 15 residues. CDR1 and CDR2 (germline): MNHEY, SVGAGI. Trimming pared 5 bases from V and 2 bases from J, leaving 13 bases between. As DNA, the CDR3 is TGTGCCAGCAGTATACAGGGACCGGGCAATCAGCCCCAGCATTTT. Its translation is CASSIQGPGNQPQHF.

This chain links TRBV27 with TRBJ1-5, with D unclear. Germline V lookup: CDR1 MNHEY, CDR2 SMNVEV (reference sequence). The CDR3 runs 15 residues. V lost 3 bases to trimming and J lost 1 base, with 10 bases between them. The CDR3, as DNA: TGTGCCAGCAGTTTCTCCGGTTCGAGCAATCAGCCCCAGCATTTT. Translating gives CASSFSGSSNQPQHF.

The chain combines TRBV9 with TRBJ2-7, with TRBD2 identical over 7 bases. The trim removed 3 bases at V and 0 bases at J, leaving 6 bases unmatched. This CDR3 has 15 residues. Germline V lookup: CDR1 SGDLS, CDR2 YYNGEE. CDR3 protein: CASSESSGSSYEQYF. Written as DNA, the CDR3 is TGTGCCAGCAGCGAATCTAGCGGTAGCTCCTACGAGCAGTACTTC.

This rearrangement joins TRBV7-8 to TRBJ1-5; 8 bases line up with TRBD1. The germline gives CDR1 SGHVS, CDR2 FQNEAQ. V lost 4 bases and J lost 3; bases outside the gene matches: 11. The CDR3 covers 17 residues. CDR3 residues: CASSSRQGLPLNQPQHF. DNA for the CDR3: TGTGCCAGCAGCTCACGACAGGGGCTCCCTCTCAATCAGCCCCAGCATTTT.

The CDR3 region has the DNA TGTGCCTGGAGTGTACTTCAGGGCTGGGATCAGCCCCAGCATTTT. Its protein product is CAWSVLQGWDQPQHF. This chain uses TRBV30 with TRBJ1-5; D possibly corresponds to TRBD1 (5 bases). The CDR3 runs 15 residues. Germline V gene sequence: CDR1 GTSNPN, CDR2 SVGIG (reference sequence). Trimming left V 0 bases short and J 5 bases short, with 14 bases between.